Detailed here is one T cell receptor beta chain. Its matching antigen is unknown. The data are from a study of shared clonotypes between healthy human individuals. Study observations and caveats: Sharing across a handful of donors was seen in roughly 5% of naive CD4 clonotypes. Generally, naive subsets came out with larger estimated richness than memory subsets. Clonotypes not shared had lower generation probabilities than those common to all four donors.

Only CD45RO-negative cells positively selected for CCR7 counted as naive CD8 cells, so terminally differentiated effector memory CD45RA+ cells were excluded. Data came from immunoSEQ multiplex PCR; TCRdb stores just in-frame clones and leaves some out. The sample yields about 590,000 clones, around 95% seen once. The CDR3 runs to 12 residues. Trimming took 7 bases from V and 5 from J, leaving 12 bases between them. Germline V gene sequence: CDR1 SEHNR, CDR2 FQNEAQ (reference sequence). The TCR sequence derives from a woman in her twenties or thirties in good health. The genes are TRBV7-9 and TRBJ2-7; no reliable D call. The sample comprised naive CD8+ T cells sorted from blood. The CDR3 sequence is CASNDQVDEQYF. The CDR3 nucleotides read TGTGCCAGCAACGACCAGGTGGACGAGCAGTACTTC.